The clone carrying this T cell receptor (beta chain) occurred once. The antigen is not known. The sample is drawn from a study of somatic mutations in cytotoxic T cells in rheumatoid arthritis. For the study at large: Patient blood, roughly 27 ml in EDTA, was obtained immediately after diagnosis and prior to the start of any treatment. General study points: Per patient, the largest CD8+ clone was found to exceed 20% of CD8+ cells in about an eighth of the roughly 65 cases. Among rheumatoid arthritis patients, TRBV07 appeared slightly underrepresented, and this finding was left without any adjustment for multiple comparisons.

This CDR3 has 14 amino acids. The V end lost 6 bases, the J end lost 1 base, and 12 bases lay between the germline ends. Germline V gene sequence: CDR1 MNHNY, CDR2 SVGAGI (reference sequence). Authors' analysis steps: Patient CD8+ clones above 1% seldom matched published virus-specific TCRB sequences. Method: immunoSEQ multiplex PCR; TCRdb's copy keeps in-frame clones and lacks some. V and J calls and clone size are given by that table; D and trimming were obtained from the DNA. The sample gives around 15,000 clones, 79% of which show up once; roughly 22% is in the top ten. This receptor was taken from an adult with rheumatoid arthritis. The rearrangement links TRBV6-6 to TRBJ2-5; TRBD2 might be the D (5 bases). Sequencing used CD8+ T cells sorted from blood. CDR3 sequence reads: CASRRSRGQETQYF. CDR3 nucleotides: TGTGCCAGCAGGCGATCCCGGGGCCAAGAGACCCAGTACTTC.